These 16 T cell receptor beta chains were all obtained from the same sample, sequenced in a study of graft-versus-host responses after intestinal transplantation. Their antigens remain unidentified. The table came from immunoSEQ multiplex PCR; TCRdb's copy has only in-frame clones and leaves some out. The repertoire holds 100,000 to 120,000 clones, around 93% seen once, with roughly 0.5% in the top ten. Sample: unstimulated CD8+ T cells sorted from spleen or lymph node cells, taken before intestinal transplant. All receptors come from a human donor who received an intestinal transplant.

The chain couples TRBV27 to TRBJ2-1; no firm D call. The CDR3 spans 15 residues. Germline V CDR1 and CDR2: MNHEY, SMNVEV (reference sequence). With 9 bases removed from V and 2 bases from J, the gap between germline ends came to 17 bases. The CDR3 DNA is TGTGCCAGTTTACCGGAGATACGTGCCTACAATGAGCAGTTCTTC. Translated: CASLPEIRAYNEQFF.

This chain uses TRBV6-1 with TRBJ2-3, with TRBD2 matching 10 bases. The junction had 11 bases not matched to a gene; V was cut back by 2 bases and J by 0 bases. This CDR3 is 19 amino acids long. Germline V gene data show CDR1 as MNHNS and CDR2 as SASEGT. CDR3 region: CASSERGGLAKISTDTQYF. DNA of the CDR3: TGTGCCAGCAGTGAACGAGGGGGACTAGCGAAGATTAGCACAGATACGCAGTATTTT.

The chain has TRBV28 and TRBJ2-7; 12 bases map to TRBD2. Germline V CDR1 and CDR2: MDHEN, SYDVKM. J gave up 2 bases and V 2 bases, and 4 bases lay outside the gene matches. There are 16 residues in the CDR3. CDR3 nucleotides: TGTGCCAGCAGTTTAACTAGCGGGAGGATCCCCTACGAGCAGTACTTC. Its protein is CASSLTSGRIPYEQYF.

This rearrangement joins TRBV27 to TRBJ2-3; 9 positions agree with TRBD1. CDR3 length equals 14 residues. Per germline, CDR1 MNHEY and CDR2 SMNVEV (reference sequence). V trimming: 7 bases; J trimming: 5 bases; junction bases outside the gene matches: 7. As DNA, the CDR3 is TGTGCCAGCACTAATACAGGGGGCGTAGATACGCAGTATTTT. As protein: CASTNTGGVDTQYF.

V gene TRBV29-1 combines with J gene TRBJ1-2; D gene uncertain. The CDR3 sequence is 15 residues long. In germline, CDR1 is SQVTM, CDR2 ANQGSEA. V gave up 0 bases and J gave up 2 bases, with 13 bases separating them. The CDR3 reads CSVEDLTVRNYGYTF. In nucleotides, the CDR3 is TGCAGCGTTGAAGATTTAACAGTCCGCAACTATGGCTACACCTTC.

The CDR3 nucleotides are TGTGCCAGTAGAATTGGCGAATTGCACGGCTACACCTTC. It is translated as CASRIGELHGYTF. The V and J genes are TRBV19 and TRBJ1-2, with D hard to call. Germline V gene data show CDR1 as LNHDA and CDR2 as SQIVND (reference sequence). This CDR3 is 13 amino acids long. Trimming removed 6 bases at V and 8 bases at J, with 16 bases between.

This chain uses TRBV28 with TRBJ2-7, with 10 nucleotides matching TRBD2. Germline lookup yields CDR1 MDHEN and CDR2 SYDVKM. V lost 3 bases and J lost 3; bases outside the gene matches: 2. The CDR3 is made up of 14 amino acids. The CDR3 sequence: CASSLRLAGYEQYF. CDR3 bases: TGTGCCAGCAGTTTGAGACTAGCGGGCTACGAGCAGTACTTC.

This chain links TRBV9 with TRBJ2-7, with D possibly TRBD2 on 6 matching bases. This CDR3 spans 15 amino acids. CDR1 is SGDLS, CDR2 YYNGEE, per germline. V lost 0 bases and J 0 bases, leaving 10 bases between the germline ends. In DNA form, the CDR3 reads TGTGCCAGCAGCGTAGCGGGAGATGTCTCCTACGAGCAGTACTTC. Translating it yields CASSVAGDVSYEQYF.

The genes are TRBV5-4 and TRBJ2-7; 7 nucleotides line up with TRBD1. Trimming at V came to 4 bases and at J to 6 bases, leaving 10 bases not matched to a gene. The CDR3 loop spans 14 amino acids. Looked up from germline, CDR1 is SGHNT and CDR2 is YYREEE (reference sequence). The DNA for the CDR3 is TGTGCCAGCAGCGTCCGGGACAGAACGGTCGAGCAGTACTTC. Translating it yields CASSVRDRTVEQYF.

As to this clone: The identical CDR3 is also encoded by other nucleotide sequences in the sample. J is TRBJ1-5 and V is TRBV19, with D possibly TRBD1 on 6 matching bases. This CDR3 is built from 15 residues. V was pared by 7 bases and J by 1 base, with 14 bases between. CDR1 and CDR2 from the germline V gene are LNHDA and SQIVND (reference sequence). The CDR3 nucleotides are TGTGCCAGTACCCCCGTGGGGGCAAGCAATCAGCCCCAGCATTTT. It specifies CASTPVGASNQPQHF.

The chain has TRBV27 and TRBJ2-7; D ambiguous. From germline, CDR1 is MNHEY and CDR2 SMNVEV (reference sequence). V was cut by 3 bases and J by 0 bases, with 12 bases left in between. The CDR3 loop spans 15 amino acids. The chain's CDR3 is CASSFSWGYSYEQYF. The CDR3, as DNA: TGTGCCAGCAGTTTTTCTTGGGGTTACTCCTACGAGCAGTACTTC.

The V call is TRBV27, the J call TRBJ2-1, with D perhaps matching TRBD1 (5 bases). Germline V CDR1 and CDR2: MNHEY, SMNVEV (reference sequence). Trimming pared 2 bases from V and 9 bases from J, leaving 11 bases between. The CDR3 has 13 residues. CDR3 DNA: TGTGCCAGCAGTTTAGGATTCAGGGCTGAGCAGTTCTTC. Residues: CASSLGFRAEQFF.

V usage is TRBV30 and J usage is TRBJ1-5; D perhaps matches TRBD1 (5 bases). The CDR3 has 15 amino acids. Trimming left V 1 base short and J 1 base short, with 11 bases between. Germline CDR1 GTSNPN, CDR2 SVGIG (reference sequence). The CDR3 region is CAWSAGGASNQPQHF. Written as DNA, the CDR3 is TGTGCCTGGAGTGCCGGAGGGGCGAGCAATCAGCCCCAGCATTTT.

V usage is TRBV6-5 and J usage is TRBJ1-2; a possible D gene is TRBD1 (5 bases). The CDR3 extends over 11 amino acids. Trimming stripped 4 bases from V and 7 bases from J, with 7 bases between. Germline CDR1 and CDR2: MNHEY and SVGAGI. Here the CDR3 DNA reads TGTGCCAGCAGTTCAGGGCCTGGCTACACCTTC. Amino acids: CASSSGPGYTF.

The chain combines TRBV19 with TRBJ2-7, with a tentative D call TRBD1 (6 bases). CDR3 length: 14 residues. The germline V gene encodes CDR1 LNHDA and CDR2 SQIVND (reference sequence). Trimming pared 3 bases from V and 3 bases from J, leaving 12 bases between. The DNA for the CDR3 is TGTGCCAGTAGTATTTCAGGGGCCTTCTACGAGCAGTACTTC. Its protein is CASSISGAFYEQYF.

The rearrangement links TRBV9 to TRBJ2-5; TRBD1 or TRBD2 may be the D gene (5 bases each). The V end was cut by 0 bases, the J end by 5 bases, with 14 bases between. Germline assignment: CDR1 SGDLS and CDR2 YYNGEE. The CDR3 sequence is 15 residues long. Written as DNA, the CDR3 is TGTGCCAGCAGCGTAGTCGGGGCGGTGGGGGAGACCCAGTACTTC. Encoded protein: CASSVVGAVGETQYF.